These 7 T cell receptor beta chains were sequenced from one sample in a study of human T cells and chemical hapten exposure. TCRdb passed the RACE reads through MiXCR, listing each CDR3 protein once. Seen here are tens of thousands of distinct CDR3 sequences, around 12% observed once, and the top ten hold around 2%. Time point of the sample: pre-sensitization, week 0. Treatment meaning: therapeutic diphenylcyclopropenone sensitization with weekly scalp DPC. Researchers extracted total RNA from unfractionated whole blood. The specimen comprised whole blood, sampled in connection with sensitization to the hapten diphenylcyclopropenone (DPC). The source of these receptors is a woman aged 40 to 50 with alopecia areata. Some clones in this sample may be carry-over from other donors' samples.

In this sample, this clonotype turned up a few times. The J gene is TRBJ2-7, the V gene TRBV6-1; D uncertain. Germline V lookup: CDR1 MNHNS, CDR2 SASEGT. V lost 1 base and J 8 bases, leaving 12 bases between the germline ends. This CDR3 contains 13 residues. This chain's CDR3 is CASSEGHTTKQYF. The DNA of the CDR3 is TGTGCCAGCAGTGAAGGACATACTACGAAGCAGTACTTC.

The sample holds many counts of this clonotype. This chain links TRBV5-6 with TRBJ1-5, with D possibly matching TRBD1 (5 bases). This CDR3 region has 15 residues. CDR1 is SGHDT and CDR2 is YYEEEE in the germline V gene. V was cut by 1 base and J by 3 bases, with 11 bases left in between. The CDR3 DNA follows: TGTGCCAGCAGCTTGCTCACAGGCGTCAATCAGCCCCAGCATTTT. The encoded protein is CASSLLTGVNQPQHF.

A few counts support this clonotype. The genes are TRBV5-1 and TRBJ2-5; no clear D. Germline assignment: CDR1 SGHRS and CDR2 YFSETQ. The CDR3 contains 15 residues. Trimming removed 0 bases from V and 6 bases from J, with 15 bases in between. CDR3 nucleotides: TGCGCCAGCAGCTTGGATCCCGAGGCTACGAAGACCCAGTACTTC. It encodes CASSLDPEATKTQYF.

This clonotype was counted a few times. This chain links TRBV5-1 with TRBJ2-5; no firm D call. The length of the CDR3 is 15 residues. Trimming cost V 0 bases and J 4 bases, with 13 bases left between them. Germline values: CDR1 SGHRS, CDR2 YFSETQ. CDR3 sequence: CASSLAFMGGETQYF. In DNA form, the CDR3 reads TGCGCCAGCAGCTTGGCCTTCATGGGTGGAGAGACCCAGTACTTC.

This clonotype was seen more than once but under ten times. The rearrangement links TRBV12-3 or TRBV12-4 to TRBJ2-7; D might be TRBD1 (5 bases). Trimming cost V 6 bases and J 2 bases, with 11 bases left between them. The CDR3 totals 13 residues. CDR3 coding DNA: TGTGCCAGCAGCCCGACAGCAACCTACGAGCAGTACTTC. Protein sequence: CASSPTATYEQYF.

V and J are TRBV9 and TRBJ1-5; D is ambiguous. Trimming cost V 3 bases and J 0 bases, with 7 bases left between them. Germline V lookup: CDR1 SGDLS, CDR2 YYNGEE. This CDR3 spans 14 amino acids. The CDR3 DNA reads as TGTGCCAGCAGCGCCGGAGGTAGCAATCAGCCCCAGCATTTT. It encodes CASSAGGSNQPQHF.

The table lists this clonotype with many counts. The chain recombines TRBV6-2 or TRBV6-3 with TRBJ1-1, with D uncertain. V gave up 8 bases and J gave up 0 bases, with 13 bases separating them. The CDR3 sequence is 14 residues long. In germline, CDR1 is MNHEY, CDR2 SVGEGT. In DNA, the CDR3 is TGTGCCAGCGGCCGGGATACAATGAACACTGAAGCTTTCTTT. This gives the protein CASGRDTMNTEAFF.